One TCR beta chain is described in this entry. Its antigen is not known. CDR3 length: 17 amino acids. J was trimmed by 1 base and V by 0 bases; bases with no gene match: 4. CDR1 LNHNV and CDR2 YYDKDF come from the germline V gene (reference sequence). The data were taken from a study of OX40 agonist ivuxolimab in advanced cancers. Study findings and constraints: Compared with others, partial responders at 0.1-3.0 mg/kg displayed clonal expansion among the lowest.

The data were produced by immunoSEQ multiplex PCR, yet TCRdb's version contains in-frame clones alone and is incomplete. The data contain fewer than 50,000 clones, 70% to 80% of them singletons. This rearrangement joins TRBV15 to TRBJ2-1, with 9 bases lining up with TRBD2. The sample was CD4+ or CD8+ T cells sorted from blood, taken in a trial of the OX40 agonist ivuxolimab. This receptor was obtained from an adult with an advanced solid tumor such as melanoma, head and neck, liver or kidney cancer. Written as DNA, the CDR3 is TGTGCCACCAGCAGAGAGGTAGCGGGAGCTTCCTACAATGAGCAGTTCTTC. It is translated as CATSREVAGASYNEQFF.